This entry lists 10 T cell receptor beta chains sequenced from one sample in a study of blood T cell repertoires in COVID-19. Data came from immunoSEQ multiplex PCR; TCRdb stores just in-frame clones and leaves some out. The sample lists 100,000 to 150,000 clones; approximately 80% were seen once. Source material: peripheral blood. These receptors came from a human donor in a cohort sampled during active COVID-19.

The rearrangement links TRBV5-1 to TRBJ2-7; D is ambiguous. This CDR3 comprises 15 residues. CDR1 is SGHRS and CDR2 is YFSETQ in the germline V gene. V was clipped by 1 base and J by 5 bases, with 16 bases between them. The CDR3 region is CASSLTAASSHEQYF. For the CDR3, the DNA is TGCGCCAGCAGCTTGACCGCGGCCTCTAGTCACGAGCAGTACTTC.

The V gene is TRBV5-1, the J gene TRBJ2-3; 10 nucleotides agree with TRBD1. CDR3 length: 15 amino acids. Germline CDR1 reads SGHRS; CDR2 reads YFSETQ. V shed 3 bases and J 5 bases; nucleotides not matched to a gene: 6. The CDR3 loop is CASSWTGQGRDTQYF. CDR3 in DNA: TGCGCCAGCAGCTGGACGGGACAGGGGAGAGATACGCAGTATTTT.

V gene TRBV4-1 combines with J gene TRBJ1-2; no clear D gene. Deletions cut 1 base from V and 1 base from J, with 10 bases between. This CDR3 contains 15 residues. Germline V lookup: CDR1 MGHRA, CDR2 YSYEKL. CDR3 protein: CASSQAVGGNYGYTF. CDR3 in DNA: TGCGCCAGCAGCCAAGCCGTGGGAGGTAACTATGGCTACACCTTC.

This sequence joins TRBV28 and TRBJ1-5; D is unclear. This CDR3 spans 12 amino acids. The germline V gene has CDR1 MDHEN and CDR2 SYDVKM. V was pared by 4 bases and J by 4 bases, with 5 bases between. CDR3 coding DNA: TGTGCCAGCAGTTCATTGAATCAGCCCCAGCATTTT. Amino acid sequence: CASSSLNQPQHF.

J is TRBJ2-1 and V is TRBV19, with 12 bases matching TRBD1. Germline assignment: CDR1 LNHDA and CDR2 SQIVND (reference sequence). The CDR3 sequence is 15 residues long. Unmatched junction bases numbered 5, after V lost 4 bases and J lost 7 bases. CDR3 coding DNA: TGTGCCAGTAGTAAGGGACAGGGGGCTGTTAATGAGCAGTTCTTC. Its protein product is CASSKGQGAVNEQFF. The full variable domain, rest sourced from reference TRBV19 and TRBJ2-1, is DGGITQSPKYLFRKEGQNVTLSCEQNLNHDAMYWYRQDPGQGLRLIYYSQIVNDFQKGDIAEGYSVSREKKESFPLTVTSAQKNPTAFYLCASSKGQGAVNEQFFGPGTRLTVL.

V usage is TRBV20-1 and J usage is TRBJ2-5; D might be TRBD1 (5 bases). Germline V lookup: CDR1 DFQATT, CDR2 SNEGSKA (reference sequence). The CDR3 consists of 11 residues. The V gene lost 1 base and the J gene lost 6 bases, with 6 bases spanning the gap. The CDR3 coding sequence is TGCAGTGCTAGAGGGGGCCAGACCCAGTACTTC. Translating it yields CSARGGQTQYF.

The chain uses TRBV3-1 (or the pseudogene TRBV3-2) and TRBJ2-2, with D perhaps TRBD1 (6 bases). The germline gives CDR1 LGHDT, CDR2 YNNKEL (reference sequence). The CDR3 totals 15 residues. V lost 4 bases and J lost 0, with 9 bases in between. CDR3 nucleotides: TGTGCCAGCAGCCTCCGGGACACGAACACCGGGGAGCTGTTTTTT. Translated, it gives CASSLRDTNTGELFF.

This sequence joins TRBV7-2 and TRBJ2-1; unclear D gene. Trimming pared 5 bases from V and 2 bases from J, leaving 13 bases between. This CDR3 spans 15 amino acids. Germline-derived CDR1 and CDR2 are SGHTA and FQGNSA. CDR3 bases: TGTGCCAGCAGCCCCCTTTCGTATACCTACAATGAGCAGTTCTTC. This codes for CASSPLSYTYNEQFF.

CDR3 nucleotide sequence: TGTGCCTGGAGGAGAGCGGGAGGGCAATATACGCAGTATTTT. Its protein product is CAWRRAGGQYTQYF. The chain joins TRBV30 to TRBJ2-3; 10 bases agree with TRBD2. The CDR3 has 14 residues. CDR1 is GTSNPN and CDR2 is SVGIG in the germline V gene (reference sequence). The V segment lost 3 bases and the J segment 7 bases; nucleotides outside the gene matches: 7.

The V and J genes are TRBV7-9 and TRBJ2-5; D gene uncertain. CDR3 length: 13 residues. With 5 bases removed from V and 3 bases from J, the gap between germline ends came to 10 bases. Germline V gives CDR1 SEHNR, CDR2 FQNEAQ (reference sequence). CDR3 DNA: TGTGCCAGCAGCCCAGGATATGAAGAGACCCAGTACTTC. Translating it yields CASSPGYEETQYF.